This T cell receptor (beta chain) appears in the sequencing data of a study of glioma-infiltrating T cells. On the study more broadly: Samples included WHO grade II oligodendrogliomas or astrocytomas and initial-diagnosis grade IV glioblastomas. Study outcomes and limitations: Shared blood CDR3 signature motifs marked patients with low tissue-blood divergence. Gliomas, especially low-grade, showed above-expected tissue-blood divergence; non-neoplastic patients showed below.

From germline, CDR1 is DFQATT and CDR2 SNEGSKA (reference sequence). Between the trimmed V and J ends, which lost 5 bases and 4 bases, there was a span of 7 bases. The CDR3 sequence is 11 residues long. The iRepertoire nested amplicon-rescue multiplex PCR amplified TCR alpha and beta CDR3s from RNA. Input was 100-400 ng of tissue mRNA or PBMC total RNA. TCRdb redid the calling of the multiplex PCR reads with MiXCR, one entry per CDR3 protein. The table lists fewer than 500,000 distinct CDR3 sequences, about 40% of them singletons. Comment on this clonotype: The antigen remains unidentified.

The material sequenced was glioma tissue, nonneoplastic brain tissue, or PBMCs (not recorded which). The J gene is TRBJ2-3, the V gene TRBV20-1; D not certain. The origin of this receptor is a human donor with low-grade glioma or glioblastoma, undergoing nonglioma brain surgery, or in good health (not recorded which). The CDR3 DNA is TGCAGTGCTGACATTTCAGATACGCAGTATTTT. Residues: CSADISDTQYF.